A single sample is the source of the 28 T cell receptor beta chains below, sequenced in a study of response to subunit inactivated influenza vaccine. TCRdb passed the RT-PCR reads through MiXCR, listing each CDR3 protein once. The sample holds approximately 250,000 distinct CDR3 sequences, roughly an eighth seen once. This specimen consisted of non-naive T cells sorted from PBMCs, obtained 14 days before vaccination. The receptors were sampled from a man between 45 and 60 years old who received an inactivated influenza vaccine.

This clonotype has only a few counts. The V gene is TRBV20-1, the J gene TRBJ2-7; either TRBD1 or TRBD2 may supply D (5 bases each). The CDR3 extends over 14 amino acids. CDR1 and CDR2 from the germline V gene are DFQATT and SNEGSKA (reference sequence). V dropped 0 bases and J dropped 5 bases, with 14 bases sitting between them. The CDR3 sequence is CSARDPRGDHEQYF. The CDR3 DNA reads TGCAGTGCTAGAGATCCCCGAGGGGACCACGAGCAGTACTTC.

V gene TRBV18 combines with J gene TRBJ2-3; TRBD2 might be the D (5 bases). V dropped 6 bases and J dropped 6 bases, with 16 bases sitting between them. The germline CDR1 and CDR2 sequences are KGHSH and LQKENI. CDR3 length: 14 amino acids. The CDR3 DNA is TGTGCCAGCTCCCCAACGGGTAGGAGGGATACGCAGTATTTT. This codes for CASSPTGRRDTQYF.

This clonotype was seen repeatedly, ten times or more. V gene TRBV4-3 combines with J gene TRBJ2-3; TRBD2 matches 11 bases. In germline, CDR1 is LGHNA, CDR2 YSLEER. Trimming took 0 bases from V and 2 from J; bases not matched to a gene: 13. The CDR3 runs 20 residues. The DNA for the CDR3 is TGCGCCAGCAGCCAAGACCTTGGACTAGCGGGCCGAACATCCACAGATACGCAGTATTTT. This translates into CASSQDLGLAGRTSTDTQYF.

This clonotype was seen a handful of times. The chain carries TRBV4-1 and TRBJ2-1; 14 bases align to TRBD2. This CDR3 spans 16 amino acids. The germline V gene encodes CDR1 MGHRA and CDR2 YSYEKL. Trimming removed 0 bases from V and 8 bases from J; junction bases left unmatched: 3. For the CDR3, the DNA is TGCGCCAGCAGCCAAGAGGGACTAGCGGGGGTGCATGAGCAGTTCTTC. Protein: CASSQEGLAGVHEQFF.

This clonotype has a handful of counts. The chain joins TRBV4-2 to TRBJ1-2; D is unresolved. This CDR3 has 15 amino acids. The germline CDR1 and CDR2 sequences are LGHNA and YNFKEQ. The germline V and J ends were trimmed by 0 bases and 2 bases, with 10 bases remaining between them. The CDR3 is CASSQDLAANYGYTF. The DNA of the CDR3 is TGTGCCAGCAGCCAAGATCTTGCAGCAAACTATGGCTACACCTTC.

V usage is TRBV30 and J usage is TRBJ1-6, with D uncertain. The germline V and J ends were trimmed by 0 bases and 9 bases, with 12 bases remaining between them. CDR3 size: 14 residues. In germline, CDR1 is GTSNPN, CDR2 SVGIG (reference sequence). The CDR3, as DNA: TGTGCCTGGAGTGTCCCGGGGAGGGTTTCACCCCTCCACTTT. Protein sequence: CAWSVPGRVSPLHF.

In this sample, this clonotype turned up once. The chain combines TRBV13 with TRBJ2-1, with 11 bases matching TRBD2. V gave up 5 bases and J gave up 5 bases; unmatched junction bases: 8. This CDR3 contains 16 residues. Germline V gene data show CDR1 as PRHDT and CDR2 as FYEKMQ (reference sequence). The CDR3 sequence is CASSPPGLAVNNEQFF. Written as DNA, the CDR3 is TGTGCCAGCAGCCCGCCGGGACTAGCGGTTAACAATGAGCAGTTCTTC.

This CDR3 reads CASSYGVRMNTEAFF. The CDR3 coding sequence is TGTGCCAGCAGTTACGGCGTCAGGATGAACACTGAAGCTTTCTTT. The gene calls are TRBV6-2 or TRBV6-3 and TRBJ1-1, with D unclear. The CDR3 length is 15 residues. CDR1 is MNHEY and CDR2 is SVGEGT in the germline V gene. The V end was cut by 2 bases, the J end by 0 bases, with 10 bases between.

This clonotype occurred a few times. This chain uses TRBV5-1 with TRBJ2-3; 7 nucleotides align to TRBD2. V trimming: 6 bases; J trimming: 8 bases; junction bases outside the gene matches: 12. This CDR3 is 14 amino acids long. The germline CDR1 and CDR2 sequences are SGHRS and YFSETQ. CDR3 protein: CASNPLPGGSTQYF. The CDR3 DNA sequence: TGCGCCAGCAATCCCCTACCGGGGGGAAGTACGCAGTATTTT. The whole variable domain, remainder taken from reference TRBV5-1 and TRBJ2-3, is KAGVTQTPRYLIKTRGQQVTLSCSPISGHRSVSWYQQTPGQGLQFLFEYFSETQRNKGNFPGRFSGRQFSNSRSEMNVSTLELGDSALYLCASNPLPGGSTQYFGPGTRLTVL.

This clonotype has just a few counts. V and J are TRBV4-3 and TRBJ1-1; 7 positions agree with TRBD1. Germline assignment: CDR1 LGHNA and CDR2 YSLEER. The CDR3 runs to 15 residues. The ends lost 3 bases at V and 1 base at J; junction bases unmatched: 5. The CDR3 DNA reads as TGCGCCAGCAGCCATCTGACAGGGAGGAACACTGAAGCTTTCTTT. Protein: CASSHLTGRNTEAFF.

This clonotype was counted a few times. The CDR3 is CSARRDDNQPQHF. The CDR3 DNA sequence: TGCAGTGCTAGAAGGGACGACAATCAGCCCCAGCATTTT. V usage is TRBV20-1 and J usage is TRBJ1-5; tentatively, D is TRBD1 (5 bases). CDR1 and CDR2 from the germline V gene are DFQATT and SNEGSKA (reference sequence). Between the trimmed V and J ends, which lost 2 bases and 3 bases, there was a span of 8 bases. The length of the CDR3 is 13 residues.

This clonotype was detected a few times. The chain uses TRBV7-8 and TRBJ2-2; 14 positions match TRBD2. The germline V gene has CDR1 SGHVS and CDR2 FQNEAQ. The CDR3 consists of 18 residues. With V trimmed by 2 bases and J by 3 bases, 5 bases remained unmatched. The CDR3 nucleotides read TGTGCCAGCAGCTTAAGACTAGCGGGAGGGCCGGACACCGGGGAGCTGTTTTTT. This codes for CASSLRLAGGPDTGELFF.

The J gene is TRBJ2-7, the V gene TRBV20-1; D remains unclear. Germline V gene data show CDR1 as DFQATT and CDR2 as SNEGSKA (reference sequence). The germline V and J ends were trimmed by 5 bases and 4 bases, with 12 bases remaining between them. This CDR3 is 12 amino acids long. This CDR3 reads CSAAKIGYEQYF. CDR3 bases: TGCAGTGCTGCCAAAATTGGTTACGAGCAGTACTTC.

This clonotype has only a few counts. The gene calls are TRBV7-8 and TRBJ2-1; 13 positions agree with TRBD2. Germline-derived CDR1 and CDR2 are SGHVS and FQNEAQ. CDR3 length: 16 amino acids. The junction had 4 bases not matched to a gene; V was cut back by 1 base and J by 7 bases. The CDR3, as DNA: TGTGCCAGCAGCTTAGTGGGGACTAGCGGGGCGAATGAGCAGTTCTTC. Translation gives CASSLVGTSGANEQFF.

This clonotype was observed a handful of times. The V and J genes are TRBV28 and TRBJ2-3; 7 nucleotides agree with TRBD2. The CDR3 length is 16 residues. The V gene end was trimmed by 3 bases and the J gene end by 0 bases; junction bases not matched to a gene: 6. Germline lookup yields CDR1 MDHEN and CDR2 SYDVKM. This chain's CDR3 is CASSFRRGDSTDTQYF. DNA for the CDR3: TGTGCCAGCAGTTTCCGCCGGGGGGATAGCACAGATACGCAGTATTTT.

CDR3 in amino acids: CASSPGGSSGANVLTF. CDR3 DNA: TGTGCCAGCAGCCCAGGGGGTAGCTCTGGGGCCAACGTCCTGACTTTC. The chain couples TRBV28 to TRBJ2-6, with 7 bases identical to TRBD1. The CDR3 sequence is 16 residues long. Losses at the gene ends were 6 bases for V and 0 bases for J; bases not matched to a gene: 5. Germline-derived CDR1 and CDR2 are MDHEN and SYDVKM.

This clonotype showed up just a few times. The chain couples TRBV12-3 or TRBV12-4 to TRBJ2-1; no definite D call. The ends were cut back, 2 bases at V and 5 bases at J, with 7 bases in the middle. This CDR3 is built from 13 residues. The CDR3 reads CASSLRRNNEQFF. The CDR3 DNA follows: TGTGCCAGCAGTTTACGGAGAAACAATGAGCAGTTCTTC.

This clonotype was counted a few times. The chain uses TRBV6-5 and TRBJ2-7; D unresolved. The CDR3 has 15 amino acids. Germline CDR1 and CDR2: MNHEY and SVGAGI. Trimming stripped 2 bases from V and 1 base from J, with 12 bases between. CDR3 in amino acids: CASSYTEGRSYEQYF. CDR3 DNA sequence: TGTGCCAGCAGTTACACGGAAGGACGGTCCTACGAGCAGTACTTC.

The V gene is TRBV6-5, the J gene TRBJ1-6; TRBD1 aligns across 7 bases. Germline V gene sequence: CDR1 MNHEY, CDR2 SVGAGI. Trimming at V came to 0 bases and at J to 10 bases, leaving 6 bases not matched to a gene. The CDR3 consists of 15 residues. The DNA for the CDR3 is TGTGCCAGCAGTTACTCTAACAGGGGAAACTCACCCCTCCACTTT. This translates into CASSYSNRGNSPLHF.

This clonotype was found many times. This chain uses TRBV7-9 with TRBJ1-2; possibly TRBD1 for D (6 bases). Germline V lookup: CDR1 SEHNR, CDR2 FQNEAQ (reference sequence). The V end was cut by 1 base, the J end by 5 bases, with 11 bases between. The CDR3 has 14 residues. The CDR3 loop is CASSLGTAKYGYTF. CDR3 nucleotide sequence: TGTGCCAGCAGCTTAGGGACAGCGAAGTATGGCTACACCTTC.

This chain uses TRBV5-1 with TRBJ2-7; D uncertain. The CDR3 has 16 amino acids. Looked up from germline, CDR1 is SGHRS and CDR2 is YFSETQ. The germline V and J ends were trimmed by 4 bases and 0 bases, with 17 bases remaining between them. CDR3 loop: CASSPFVQRSSYEQYF. The CDR3 nucleotides are TGCGCCAGCAGCCCCTTCGTACAGCGTAGCTCCTACGAGCAGTACTTC.

There are a few counts of this clonotype. V is TRBV11-3 and J is TRBJ2-4; D remains ambiguous. V lost 4 bases and J lost 8, with 9 bases in between. Germline V gives CDR1 SGHNT, CDR2 YENEEA. CDR3 size: 12 residues. The CDR3 DNA reads as TGTGCCAGCAGCTCAGATGGACACATTCAGTACTTC. Amino acids: CASSSDGHIQYF.

This clonotype appeared many times. The V and J genes are TRBV14 and TRBJ2-7; D call uncertain. This CDR3 is 13 amino acids long. The V gene lost 0 bases and the J gene lost 3 bases, with 6 bases spanning the gap. CDR1 and CDR2 from the germline V gene are SGHDN and FVKESK. The CDR3 loop is CASSQEVIYEQYF. The CDR3 DNA sequence: TGTGCCAGCAGCCAAGAAGTCATCTACGAGCAGTACTTC.

This clonotype was seen at least ten times. The chain has TRBV29-1 and TRBJ2-1; 11 bases are shared with TRBD2. Germline V gene data show CDR1 as SQVTM and CDR2 as ANQGSEA. Trimming took 1 base from V and 7 from J; bases not matched to a gene: 0. The CDR3 extends over 13 amino acids. DNA for the CDR3: TGCAGCGTTGAAGGGACTAGCGGGAATGAGCAGTTCTTC. Its protein is CSVEGTSGNEQFF.

This chain joins TRBV2 and TRBJ2-3, with D unclear. Germline V gene data show CDR1 as SNHLY and CDR2 as FYNNEI. V dropped 4 bases and J dropped 6 bases, with 5 bases sitting between them. The CDR3 length is 11 residues. The CDR3 here is CASSVMDTQYF. The CDR3 bases are TGTGCCAGCAGTGTGATGGATACGCAGTATTTT.

This clonotype was counted between two and nine times. The rearrangement joins TRBV2 to TRBJ1-5; D is uncertain. The CDR3 length is 14 residues. V was clipped by 6 bases and J by 6 bases, with 15 bases between them. Germline CDR1 SNHLY, CDR2 FYNNEI. The CDR3: CASSADGSPQPQHF. DNA of the CDR3: TGTGCCAGCAGCGCCGACGGATCCCCTCAGCCCCAGCATTTT.

The chain employs TRBV20-1 and TRBJ2-3; TRBD1 agrees at 10 bases. After removal of 2 bases from V and 4 bases from J, the junction contained 3 bases not matched to a gene. CDR3 length: 14 residues. Germline values: CDR1 DFQATT, CDR2 SNEGSKA (reference sequence). The CDR3 nucleotides are TGCAGTGCTAGAAGGACAGGGGGGGCAGATACGCAGTATTTT. Amino acid sequence: CSARRTGGADTQYF.

This clonotype showed up just a few times. This chain uses TRBV3-1 with TRBJ1-1; D not certain. Per germline, CDR1 LGHDT and CDR2 YNNKEL (reference sequence). V shed 3 bases and J shed 1 base, with 15 bases lying between them. The CDR3 totals 16 residues. Here the CDR3 DNA reads TGTGCCAGCAGCCAGGTTTCGGGAGGCGGGAACACTGAAGCTTTCTTT. Encoded protein: CASSQVSGGGNTEAFF.